The present T cell receptor beta chain was sequenced within a study of shared clonotypes between healthy human individuals. CDR1 and CDR2 from the germline V gene are LNHDA and SQIVND (reference sequence). V was pared by 1 base and J by 5 bases, with 15 bases between. The CDR3 is 15 amino acids. The test was conducted at deep level. Sequencing used immunoSEQ multiplex PCR; TCRdb keeps in-frame clones, though not all of them. The sample records 190,000 or so clones, 66% being singletons. With respect to this clone: Distinct nucleotide sequences in the sample also encode this CDR3.

Sequenced material: memory CD4+ T cells sorted from blood. The subset: CD45RA-negative fraction. The gene calls are TRBV19 and TRBJ2-7; D is unresolved. The TCR was taken from a man aged 30-40 years in good health. CDR3 nucleotides: TGTGCCAGTAGTATAGTAAGGGTTTCGTCCCACGAGCAGTACTTC. This gives the protein CASSIVRVSSHEQYF.